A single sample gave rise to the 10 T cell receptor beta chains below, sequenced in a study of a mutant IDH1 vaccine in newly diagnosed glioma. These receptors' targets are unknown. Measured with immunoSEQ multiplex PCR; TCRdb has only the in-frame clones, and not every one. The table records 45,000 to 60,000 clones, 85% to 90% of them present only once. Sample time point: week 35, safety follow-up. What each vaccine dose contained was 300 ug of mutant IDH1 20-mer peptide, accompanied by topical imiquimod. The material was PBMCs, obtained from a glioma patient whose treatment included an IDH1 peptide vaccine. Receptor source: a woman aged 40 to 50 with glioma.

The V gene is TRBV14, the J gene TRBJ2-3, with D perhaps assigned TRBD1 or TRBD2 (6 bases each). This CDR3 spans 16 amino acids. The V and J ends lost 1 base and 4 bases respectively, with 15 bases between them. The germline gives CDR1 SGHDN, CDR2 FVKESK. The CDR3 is CASSQGLPGAPDTQYF. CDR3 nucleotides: TGTGCCAGCAGCCAAGGGCTCCCGGGGGCCCCAGATACGCAGTATTTT.

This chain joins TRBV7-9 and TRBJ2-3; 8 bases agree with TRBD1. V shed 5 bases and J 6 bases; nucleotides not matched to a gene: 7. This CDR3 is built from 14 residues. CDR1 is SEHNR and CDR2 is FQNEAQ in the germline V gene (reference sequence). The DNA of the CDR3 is TGTGCCAGCAGCCCAACAGGGGGGCGTGATACGCAGTATTTT. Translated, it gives CASSPTGGRDTQYF. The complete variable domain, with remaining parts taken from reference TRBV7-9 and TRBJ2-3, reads DTGVSQNPRHKITKRGQNVTFRCDPISEHNRLYWYRQTLGQGPEFLTYFQNEAQLEKSRLLSDRFSAERPKGSFSTLEIQRTEQGDSAMYLCASSPTGGRDTQYFGPGTRLTVL.

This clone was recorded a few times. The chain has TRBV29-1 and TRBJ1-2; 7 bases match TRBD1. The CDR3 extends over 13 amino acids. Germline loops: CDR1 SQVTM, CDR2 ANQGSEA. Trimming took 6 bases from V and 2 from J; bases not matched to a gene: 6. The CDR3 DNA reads TGCAGCGTCGGGGACAGTGTGAACTATGGCTACACCTTC. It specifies CSVGDSVNYGYTF.

The CDR3 spells CASSLVRTEAFF. Written as DNA, the CDR3 is TGTGCCAGCAGCTTGGTAAGGACTGAAGCTTTCTTT. This chain joins TRBV5-6 and TRBJ1-1; no firm D call. Trimming pared 0 bases from V and 5 bases from J, leaving 5 bases between. Germline CDR1 is SGHDT and CDR2 is YYEEEE. The CDR3 length is 12 residues.

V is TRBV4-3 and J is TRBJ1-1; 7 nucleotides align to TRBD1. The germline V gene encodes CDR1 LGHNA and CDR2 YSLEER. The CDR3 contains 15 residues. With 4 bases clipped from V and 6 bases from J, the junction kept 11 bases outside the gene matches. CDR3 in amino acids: CASSLLSQGGSEAFF. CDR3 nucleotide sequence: TGCGCCAGCAGCCTCCTTAGCCAGGGGGGGTCTGAAGCTTTCTTT.

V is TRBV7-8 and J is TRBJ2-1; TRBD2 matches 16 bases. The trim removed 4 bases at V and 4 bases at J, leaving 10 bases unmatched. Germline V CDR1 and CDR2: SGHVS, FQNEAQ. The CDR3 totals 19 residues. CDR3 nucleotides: TGTGCCAGCAGCTCCGGGACTAGCGGGAGGGCCTGGGGGTACAATGAGCAGTTCTTC. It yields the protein CASSSGTSGRAWGYNEQFF.

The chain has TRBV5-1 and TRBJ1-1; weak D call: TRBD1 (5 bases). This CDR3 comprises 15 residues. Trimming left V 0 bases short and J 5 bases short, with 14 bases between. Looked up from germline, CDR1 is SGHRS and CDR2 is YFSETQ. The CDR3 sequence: CASSLATGVGTEAFF. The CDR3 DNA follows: TGCGCCAGCAGCTTGGCCACGGGGGTAGGTACTGAAGCTTTCTTT.

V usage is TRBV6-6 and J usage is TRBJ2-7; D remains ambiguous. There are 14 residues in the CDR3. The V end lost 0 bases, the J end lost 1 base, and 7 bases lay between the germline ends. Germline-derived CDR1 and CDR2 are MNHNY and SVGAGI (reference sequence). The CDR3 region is CASSYSTDSYEQYF. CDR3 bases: TGTGCCAGCAGTTACTCGACGGATTCCTACGAGCAGTACTTC.

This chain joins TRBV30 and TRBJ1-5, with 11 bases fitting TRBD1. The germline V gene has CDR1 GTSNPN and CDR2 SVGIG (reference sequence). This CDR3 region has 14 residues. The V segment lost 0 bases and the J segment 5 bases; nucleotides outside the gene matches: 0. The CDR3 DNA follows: TGTGCCTGGAGTGTGGGACAGGGGGATCAGCCCCAGCATTTT. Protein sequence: CAWSVGQGDQPQHF.

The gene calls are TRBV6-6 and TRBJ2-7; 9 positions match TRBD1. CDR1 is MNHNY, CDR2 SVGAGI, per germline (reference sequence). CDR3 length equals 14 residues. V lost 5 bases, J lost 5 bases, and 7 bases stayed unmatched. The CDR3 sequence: CASSATGGWNEQYF. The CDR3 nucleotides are TGTGCCAGCAGTGCAACAGGGGGCTGGAACGAGCAGTACTTC.